A single sample is the source of the 10 T cell receptor beta chains below, sequenced in a study of T cell repertoires in cytomegalovirus infection. The antigens for these receptors are not known. TCRdb re-called the reads through MiXCR, storing one row per CDR3 protein. The sample holds some 900,000 distinct CDR3 sequences, around a third seen once. This specimen was cultured CD8+ T cells from PBMCs, taken from culture after CMV antigen stimulation. These receptors originate from a human donor in good health (CMV status not recorded). Some clones in this sample may be carry-over from other donors' samples.

This clonotype showed up just a few times. This sequence joins TRBV6-5 and TRBJ2-7; D uncertain. Looked up from germline, CDR1 is MNHEY and CDR2 is SVGAGI. Trimming shortened V by 5 bases and J by 6 bases, and 20 bases separated the two germline ends. CDR3 length: 15 residues. Here the CDR3 DNA reads TGTGCCAGCAGTCCGCATGGCGCGGATAGTCCCGAGCAGTACGTC. It is translated as CASSPHGADSPEQYV.

This clonotype was counted between two and nine times. V is TRBV7-6 and J is TRBJ2-1; the D gene is possibly TRBD1 (5 bases). Trimming stripped 7 bases from V and 7 bases from J, with 14 bases between. The CDR3 covers 13 residues. Germline CDR1 reads SGHVS; CDR2 reads FNYEAQ. CDR3 protein: CASIPTGQNEQFF. CDR3 nucleotides: TGTGCCAGCATCCCGACTGGACAAAATGAGCAGTTCTTC.

This clonotype showed up just once. V and J are TRBV19 and TRBJ2-1, with TRBD2 matching over 7 bases. Germline CDR1 is LNHDA and CDR2 is SQIVND (reference sequence). The J segment lost 9 bases and the V segment lost 3 bases, leaving 8 bases of the junction unmatched. The CDR3 sequence is 14 residues long. The CDR3 reads CASSIGGRGSEQFF. The CDR3 DNA sequence: TGTGCCAGTAGTATTGGTGGGAGGGGTAGTGAGCAGTTCTTC.

This clonotype was detected ten times or more. The V and J genes are TRBV7-2 and TRBJ2-2, with D tentatively TRBD1 (6 bases). The CDR3 runs 12 residues. The V and J ends lost 5 bases and 8 bases respectively, with 9 bases between them. CDR1 is SGHTA, CDR2 FQGNSA, per germline. CDR3 nucleotides: TGTGCCAGCAGCGCTGGGACAGGGGAGCTGTTTTTT. Translating it yields CASSAGTGELFF.

This clonotype was seen more than once but under ten times. V gene TRBV6-2 or TRBV6-3 combines with J gene TRBJ1-5; no firm D call. The CDR3 loop spans 12 amino acids. V lost 2 bases to trimming and J lost 9 bases, with 8 bases between them. Per germline, CDR1 MNHEY and CDR2 SVGEGT. CDR3 in DNA: TGTGCCAGCAGTTACATCAGAGTGCCCCAGCATTTT. Its protein is CASSYIRVPQHF.

The chain couples TRBV18 to TRBJ1-1; no definite D call. The V end lost 10 bases, the J end lost 5 bases, and 11 bases lay between the germline ends. CDR3 length: 11 amino acids. Germline lookup yields CDR1 KGHSH and CDR2 LQKENI. In DNA, the CDR3 is TGTGCCATCAAACGGGGAACTGAAGCTTTCTTT. This translates into CAIKRGTEAFF. Full variable domain (rest looked up from reference TRBV18 and TRBJ1-1): NAGVMQNPRHLVRRRGQEARLRCSPMKGHSHVYWYRQLPEEGLKFMVYLQKENIIDESGMPKERFSAEFPKEGPSILRIQQVVRGDSAAYFCAIKRGTEAFFGQGTRLTVV.

This chain joins TRBV7-9 and TRBJ1-2; D unclear. The V end lost 1 base, the J end lost 9 bases, and 9 bases lay between the germline ends. Germline-derived CDR1 and CDR2 are SEHNR and FQNEAQ (reference sequence). CDR3 size: 12 residues. DNA of the CDR3: TGTGCCAGCAGCTTAGGGTACCCAAGCTACACCTTC. As protein: CASSLGYPSYTF.

This chain joins TRBV6-6 and TRBJ2-1; D tentatively reads TRBD1 or TRBD2 (7 bases each). The CDR3 is 15 amino acids. Germline V gene sequence: CDR1 MNHNY, CDR2 SVGAGI (reference sequence). V was cut by 11 bases and J by 6 bases, with 23 bases left in between. In nucleotides, the CDR3 is TGTGCCTCGCAGGGAGGGGGCCGTTTCGGCAATGAGCAGTTCTTC. This codes for CASQGGGRFGNEQFF.

This clonotype was picked up a small number of times. This chain links TRBV7-2 with TRBJ2-7; no clear D. CDR1 is SGHTA and CDR2 is FQGNSA in the germline V gene. The CDR3 loop spans 14 amino acids. V shed 1 base and J shed 4 bases, with 11 bases lying between them. This chain's CDR3 is CASSLDGYGYEQYF. The DNA of the CDR3 is TGTGCCAGCAGCTTAGACGGGTATGGTTACGAGCAGTACTTC.

This CDR3 is CSAPGNSYNEQFF. Here the CDR3 DNA reads TGCAGTGCCCCGGGGAACTCCTACAATGAGCAGTTCTTC. The J gene is TRBJ2-1, the V gene TRBV20-1, with TRBD2 as a possible D gene (5 bases). Germline lookup yields CDR1 DFQATT and CDR2 SNEGSKA (reference sequence). CDR3 length equals 13 residues. The germline V and J ends were trimmed by 6 bases and 0 bases, with 9 bases remaining between them.